This is a list of T cell receptor beta chains from one sample in a study of T-cell reconstitution after alpha-beta-depleted transplantation in children. TCRdb passed the PCR reads through MiXCR, listing each CDR3 protein once. The data contain hundreds of thousands of distinct CDR3 sequences, approximately 14% of them singletons. The material was PBMCs, obtained before TCRalphabeta/CD19-depleted stem cell transplant. The receptors here all came from a girl aged 2-10 years with congenital amegakaryocytic thrombocytopenia, due to receive a stem cell transplant. The CDR3 runs from the conserved cysteine through the conserved F or W. A D gene is named only where the DNA matches it firmly. Clone size is given for some rows only: seen once, a few or many times, or a class if the clone is expanded.

D | J | V | size | CDR3 | DNA
- | TRBJ2-1 | TRBV11-2 | few | CASSSPRGLGYNEQFF | TGTGCCAGCAGTTCGCCGCGGGGGCTCGGGTACAATGAGCAGTTCTTC
- | TRBJ2-1 | TRBV4-2 | - | CASSDTGVGGAREQFF | TGTGCCAGCAGCGACACCGGTGTGGGGGGTGCACGTGAGCAGTTCTTC
- | TRBJ2-1 | TRBV11-2 | many | CASSFGGARSGSYNEQFF | TGTGCCAGCAGCTTCGGCGGAGCCAGATCCGGCTCCTACAATGAGCAGTTCTTC
- | TRBJ1-4 | TRBV27 | many | CASSATRGPNEKLFF | TGTGCCAGCAGTGCCACCAGGGGCCCTAATGAAAAACTGTTTTTT
TRBD2 | TRBJ2-5 | TRBV6-4 | - | CASRAGLAGLVETQYF | TGTGCCAGCAGAGCAGGACTAGCGGGATTAGTGGAGACCCAGTACTTC
- | TRBJ2-2 | TRBV5-1 | - | CASTPVLGAIFTGELFF | TGCGCCAGCACCCCGGTCCTAGGAGCGATTTTCACCGGGGAGCTGTTTTTT
- | TRBJ2-3 | TRBV12-3/TRBV12-4 | many | CASSLSPLTDTQYF | TGTGCCAGCAGTTTGAGCCCGCTCACAGATACGCAGTATTTT
- | TRBJ2-2 | TRBV2 | - | CASTWLETGELFF | TGTGCCAGCACGTGGCTTGAGACCGGGGAGCTGTTTTTT
TRBD2 | TRBJ2-1 | TRBV6-5 | many | CASSYSTGGSYNEQFF | TGTGCCAGCAGTTACTCCACGGGAGGGTCCTACAATGAGCAGTTCTTC
TRBD2 | TRBJ2-1 | TRBV7-9 | many | CASSRGLAVYNEQFF | TGTGCCAGCAGCCGCGGACTAGCGGTATACAATGAGCAGTTCTTC
- | TRBJ1-6 | TRBV3-1 | - | CASSQEWAISPLHF | TGTGCCAGCAGCCAAGAATGGGCGATCTCCCCCCTCCACTTT
TRBD2 | TRBJ2-1 | TRBV20-1 | - | CSAETSGRNNEQFF | TGCAGTGCGGAAACTAGCGGGAGAAACAATGAGCAGTTCTTC
- | TRBJ2-1 | TRBV5-5 | few | CASSFERYEQFF | TGTGCCAGCAGCTTTGAGCGATATGAGCAGTTCTTC
- | TRBJ1-4 | TRBV29-1 | many | CSVASSNEKLFF | TGCAGCGTTGCTTCTTCTAATGAAAAACTGTTTTTT
- | TRBJ2-7 | TRBV29-1 | many | CSVGGLGYEQYF | TGCAGCGTTGGAGGTCTCGGGTACGAGCAGTACTTC
- | TRBJ2-1 | TRBV12-3/TRBV12-4 | many | CASRPYVGSYNEQFF | TGTGCCAGCAGGCCCTATGTCGGTTCCTACAATGAGCAGTTCTTC
- | TRBJ1-4 | TRBV12-3/TRBV12-4 | many | CASSLVSGVGEKLFF | TGTGCCAGCAGTTTAGTGTCCGGGGTCGGGGAAAAACTGTTTTTT
- | TRBJ2-2 | TRBV21-1 | many | CASSEPCKAARNTGELFF | TGTGCCAGCAGCGAGCCCTGTAAAGCGGCTCGAAACACCGGGGAGCTGTTTTTT
TRBD2 | TRBJ2-3 | TRBV20-1 | few | CSARDWLAGDGTQYF | TGCAGTGCTAGAGATTGGCTAGCGGGAGATGGTACGCAGTATTTT
TRBD1 | TRBJ2-7 | TRBV5-1 | - | CASSWGQVSSYEQYF | TGCGCCAGCAGCTGGGGACAGGTGAGCTCCTACGAGCAGTACTTC
TRBD2 | TRBJ2-1 | TRBV19 | few | CASSIGEAGANNEQFF | TGTGCCAGTAGTATAGGAGAAGCGGGAGCGAACAATGAGCAGTTCTTC
- | TRBJ1-4 | TRBV27 | many | CASSLWSGHGVQLFF | TGTGCCAGCAGTTTATGGTCCGGGCACGGGGTGCAACTGTTTTTT
- | TRBJ2-3 | TRBV5-1 | many | CASSHDSLRTDTQYF | TGCGCCAGCAGCCACGACTCCCTCCGCACAGATACGCAGTATTTT
- | TRBJ2-1 | TRBV11-2 | - | CASSSGGSTGLNEQFF | TGTGCCAGCAGCTCGGGGGGATCGACAGGGCTCAATGAGCAGTTCTTC
- | TRBJ2-1 | TRBV7-9 | few | CASSRLEGGSNYNEQFF | TGTGCCAGCAGCCGTCTCGAGGGGGGAAGCAACTACAATGAGCAGTTCTTC
TRBD2 | TRBJ2-3 | TRBV5-1 | - | CASSLGVSGSADTQYF | TGCGCCAGCAGCTTGGGGGTTAGCGGGTCGGCGGATACGCAGTATTTT
- | TRBJ2-7 | TRBV7-2 | few | CASSGREEEEQYF | TGTGCCAGCAGCGGCAGGGAGGAAGAGGAGCAGTACTTC
- | TRBJ1-2 | TRBV6-5 | few | CASSYSPDSNYGYTF | TGTGCCAGCAGTTACTCGCCGGACAGTAACTATGGCTACACCTTC
- | TRBJ2-7 | TRBV7-9 | few | CASSPTYYEQYF | TGTGCCAGCAGCCCGACCTACTACGAGCAGTACTTC
- | TRBJ2-7 | TRBV28 | many | CASSLTGPAPSYEQYF | TGTGCCAGCAGTTTAACAGGACCTGCACCCTCCTACGAGCAGTACTTC
TRBD2 | TRBJ2-2 | TRBV6-5 | many | CASSLAGDPGELFF | TGTGCCAGCAGCTTAGCGGGAGACCCCGGGGAGCTGTTTTTT
- | TRBJ1-2 | TRBV3-1 | many | CASSQVENGGYTF | TGTGCCAGCAGCCAAGTCGAGAACGGCGGCTACACCTTC
TRBD2 | TRBJ2-3 | TRBV5-1 | - | CASSFGGRWEDTQYF | TGCGCCAGCAGCTTTGGCGGGAGGTGGGAAGATACGCAGTATTTT
TRBD1 | TRBJ2-7 | TRBV9 | few | CASSLQGDGDYEQYF | TGTGCCAGCAGCTTGCAGGGGGACGGGGACTACGAGCAGTACTTC
- | TRBJ1-1 | TRBV20-1 | many | CSASRWGENTEAFF | TGCAGTGCTAGTCGGTGGGGGGAGAACACTGAAGCTTTCTTT
TRBD1 | TRBJ1-2 | TRBV5-1 | many | CASSSEGQGLHDYGYTF | TGCGCCAGCAGCTCGGAGGGACAGGGCCTCCATGACTATGGCTACACCTTC
- | TRBJ2-1 | TRBV7-9 | many | CASSPQVRKKTTNEQFF | TGTGCCAGCAGCCCCCAAGTTCGAAAAAAGACTACCAATGAGCAGTTCTTC
- | TRBJ2-7 | TRBV28 | - | CASKAPGSREQYF | TGTGCCAGTAAAGCACCGGGGAGTAGGGAGCAGTACTTC
- | TRBJ1-1 | TRBV7-6 | many | CASCEGMNTEAFF | TGTGCCAGCTGTGAGGGCATGAACACTGAAGCTTTCTTT
TRBD2 | TRBJ2-1 | TRBV5-1 | many | CASSLEDLLAGGIDNEQFF | TGCGCCAGCAGCTTGGAGGATTTACTAGCGGGAGGTATTGACAATGAGCAGTTCTTC
- | TRBJ1-2 | TRBV5-1 | few | CASSFEDHYGYTF | TGCGCCAGCAGCTTTGAAGACCACTATGGCTACACCTTC
- | TRBJ2-5 | TRBV9 | - | CASSPLSGQETQYF | TGTGCCAGCAGCCCATTGTCGGGACAAGAGACCCAGTACTTC
- | TRBJ2-3 | TRBV12-3/TRBV12-4 | many | CASRPTGDGTDTQYF | TGTGCCAGCAGACCGACGGGGGATGGCACAGATACGCAGTATTTT
- | TRBJ2-4 | TRBV20-1 | - | CSASSGYIQYF | TGCAGTGCTAGCTCCGGTTACATTCAGTACTTC
- | TRBJ2-2 | TRBV5-1 | many | CASSFFPRERGSGELFF | TGCGCCAGCAGCTTCTTCCCCCGGGAGAGGGGAAGTGGGGAGCTGTTTTTT
- | TRBJ2-1 | TRBV12-3/TRBV12-4 | many | CASSSSMAAGPYNEQFF | TGTGCCAGCAGTTCCTCCATGGCGGCAGGACCCTACAATGAGCAGTTCTTC
- | TRBJ1-2 | TRBV12-3/TRBV12-4 | - | CASSPLQSDYGYTF | TGTGCCAGCAGCCCGCTCCAAAGTGACTATGGCTACACCTTC
TRBD1 | TRBJ2-2 | TRBV20-1 | many | CSAPVLTGATGELFF | TGCAGTGCTCCCGTTTTGACAGGGGCGACCGGGGAGCTGTTTTTT
- | TRBJ2-1 | TRBV10-3 | many | CAISDKGFLNNEQFF | TGTGCCATCAGCGACAAGGGATTCTTAAACAATGAGCAGTTCTTC
- | TRBJ2-3 | TRBV7-7 | many | CASGETFTDTQYF | TGTGCCAGCGGGGAAACATTCACAGATACGCAGTATTTT
TRBD2 | TRBJ2-1 | TRBV7-9 | few | CASSLIVAGEGEQFF | TGTGCCAGCAGCTTAATCGTTGCGGGAGAGGGGGAGCAGTTCTTC
- | TRBJ1-1 | TRBV15 | few | CATSRAVPTEAFF | TGTGCCACCAGCAGAGCTGTACCAACAGAAGCTTTCTTT
- | TRBJ2-1 | TRBV12-3/TRBV12-4 | - | CASSFWSTVPYNEQFF | TGTGCCAGCAGTTTCTGGTCTACGGTTCCCTACAATGAGCAGTTCTTC
- | TRBJ2-5 | TRBV7-9 | - | CASSFFGALPSQETQYF | TGTGCCAGCAGCTTTTTCGGGGCTCTACCCTCCCAAGAGACCCAGTACTTC
- | TRBJ2-1 | TRBV5-1 | - | CASSPRLETYNEQFF | TGCGCCAGCAGCCCCCGACTAGAAACCTACAATGAGCAGTTCTTC
- | TRBJ2-7 | TRBV4-1 | many | CASSQGVLTYEQYF | TGCGCCAGCAGCCAAGGAGTACTGACCTACGAGCAGTACTTC
- | TRBJ2-2 | TRBV5-1 | many | CASSLGSNPNRGELFF | TGCGCCAGCAGCTTGGGGTCCAACCCTAACAGAGGGGAGCTGTTTTTT
TRBD2 | TRBJ2-5 | TRBV5-1 | few | CASSLSGGTYQETQYF | TGCGCCAGCAGCTTGAGCGGGGGGACGTACCAAGAGACCCAGTACTTC
TRBD1 | TRBJ1-2 | TRBV15 | - | CATSRDFIGQGDIYGYTF | TGTGCCACCAGCAGAGATTTTATCGGACAGGGAGATATCTATGGCTACACCTTC